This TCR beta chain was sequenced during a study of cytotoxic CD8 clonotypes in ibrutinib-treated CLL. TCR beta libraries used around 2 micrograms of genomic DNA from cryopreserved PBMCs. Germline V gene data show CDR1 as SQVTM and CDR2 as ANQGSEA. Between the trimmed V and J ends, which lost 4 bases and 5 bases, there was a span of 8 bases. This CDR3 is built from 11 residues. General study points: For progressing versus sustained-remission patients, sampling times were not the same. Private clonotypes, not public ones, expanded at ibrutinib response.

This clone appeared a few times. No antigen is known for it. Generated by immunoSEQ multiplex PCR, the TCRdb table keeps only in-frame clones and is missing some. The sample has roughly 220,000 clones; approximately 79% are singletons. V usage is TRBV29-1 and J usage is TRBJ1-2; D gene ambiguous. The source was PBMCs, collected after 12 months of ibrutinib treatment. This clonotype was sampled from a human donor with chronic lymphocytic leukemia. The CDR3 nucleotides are TGCAGCGTTGTCCTTACTTATGGCTACACCTTC. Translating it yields CSVVLTYGYTF.